These 14 T cell receptor beta chains were all obtained from the same sample, sequenced in a study of blood T cells in healthy people across ages. The use of a sample-barcoded 5' primer and a J-beta primer mix characterized a second PCR of roughly 7 to 11 cycles. In TCRdb, the 5' RACE reads were re-called with MiXCR into one record per CDR3 protein. The repertoire holds 1,500,000 or so distinct CDR3 sequences, with approximately 63% as singletons. The sequencing sample was made of blood. These receptors came from a man aged 18 to 29 in good health.

The chain couples TRBV5-1 to TRBJ2-1; maybe TRBD1 (5 bases). CDR1 is SGHRS and CDR2 is YFSETQ in the germline V gene. The V end lost 4 bases, the J end lost 4 bases, and 12 bases lay between the germline ends. The CDR3 consists of 14 residues. CDR3 sequence: CASSLGPDYNEQFF. The CDR3 bases are TGCGCCAGCAGCCTGGGGCCCGATTACAATGAGCAGTTCTTC.

This sequence joins TRBV12-3 or TRBV12-4 and TRBJ1-1; 7 nucleotides line up with TRBD1. The V segment lost 7 bases and the J segment 4 bases; nucleotides outside the gene matches: 15. CDR3 length: 16 residues. The CDR3, as DNA: TGTGCCAGCACCCTAACCCCGACAGGGCGGCTCACTGAAGCTTTCTTT. As protein: CASTLTPTGRLTEAFF.

V gene TRBV4-1 combines with J gene TRBJ2-3, with 9 bases matching TRBD2. Germline V gene sequence: CDR1 MGHRA, CDR2 YSYEKL. This CDR3 comprises 16 residues. The V and J ends lost 3 bases and 4 bases, in that order; junction bases with no gene match: 8. The CDR3 protein is CASSHPGTSRADTQYF. The CDR3, as DNA: TGCGCCAGCAGCCACCCAGGGACTAGCCGGGCAGATACGCAGTATTTT.

The chain couples TRBV9 to TRBJ2-1; D call uncertain. Germline V gene sequence: CDR1 SGDLS, CDR2 YYNGEE. This CDR3 comprises 13 residues. V was pared by 5 bases and J by 8 bases, with 14 bases between. CDR3 protein: CASSWSSVHEQFF. CDR3 coding DNA: TGTGCCAGCAGTTGGAGCTCGGTCCATGAGCAGTTCTTC.

This clonotype has a handful of counts. CDR3 in amino acids: CASSNAGFYEQYF. CDR3 in DNA: TGTGCCAGCAGTAATGCAGGGTTCTACGAGCAGTACTTC. The rearrangement links TRBV12-3 or TRBV12-4 to TRBJ2-7, with D perhaps matching TRBD1 (5 bases). The CDR3 loop spans 13 amino acids. Trimming took 5 bases from V and 3 from J, leaving 11 bases between them.

This clonotype was counted once. The chain joins TRBV14 to TRBJ2-5, with D hard to call. V dropped 4 bases and J dropped 2 bases, with 14 bases sitting between them. Germline CDR1 reads SGHDN; CDR2 reads FVKESK. This CDR3 is built from 15 residues. DNA for the CDR3: TGTGCCAGCAGCCCCGGTGGTTCAGGACAAGAGACCCAGTACTTC. It encodes CASSPGGSGQETQYF.

This clonotype was recorded once. The germline gene is not matched at one end of the junction; a read error may be the cause. The chain is built from TRBV20-1 and TRBJ2-5, with 13 bases fitting TRBD2. The germline CDR1 and CDR2 sequences are DFQATT and SNEGSKA (reference sequence). The CDR3 is 13 residues long. The CDR3 sequence is CGAGLAGEETQYF. The CDR3 DNA reads TGCGGTGCTGGACTAGCGGGAGAAGAGACCCAGTACTTC.

This clonotype was seen more than once but under ten times. V usage is TRBV4-2 and J usage is TRBJ2-4, with a tentative D call TRBD2 (5 bases). V lost 8 bases and J 13 bases, leaving 15 bases between the germline ends. CDR3 length: 11 amino acids. The germline V gene has CDR1 LGHNA and CDR2 YNFKEQ. CDR3 residues: CASGEGWEQYF. CDR3 DNA sequence: TGTGCCAGCGGCGAGGGATGGGAGCAGTACTTC.

The chain links TRBV27 to TRBJ1-6; 7 bases map to TRBD1. Germline V gene data show CDR1 as MNHEY and CDR2 as SMNVEV (reference sequence). The CDR3 loop spans 17 amino acids. V was pared by 5 bases and J by 2 bases, with 9 bases of the junction left unmatched. CDR3 residues: CASSEQGRLAYNSPLHF. In DNA form, the CDR3 reads TGTGCCAGCAGTGAACAGGGGCGGTTGGCCTATAATTCACCCCTCCACTTT.

The rearrangement joins TRBV7-6 to TRBJ2-5, with a weak D call TRBD2 (6 bases). Near its end, the DNA agrees better with TRBJ2-7, so the J call may be wrong. This CDR3 spans 13 amino acids. Per the germline V gene, CDR1 is SGHVS and CDR2 is FNYEAQ. In nucleotides, the CDR3 is TGTGCCAGCGACTCGGGGGTGGCCTACGAGCAGTACTTC. As protein: CASDSGVAYEQYF.

The gene calls are TRBV27 and TRBJ1-4; TRBD1 agrees at 8 bases. Germline V gene sequence: CDR1 MNHEY, CDR2 SMNVEV (reference sequence). With 0 bases clipped from V and 5 bases from J, the junction kept 2 bases outside the gene matches. The CDR3 extends over 15 amino acids. CDR3 residues: CASSLSWTGNEKLFF. CDR3 coding DNA: TGTGCCAGCAGTTTATCGTGGACAGGGAATGAAAAACTGTTTTTT.

This clonotype was detected only a few times. The V call is TRBV5-1, the J call TRBJ1-5; D may be TRBD1 (5 bases). Germline CDR1 and CDR2: SGHRS and YFSETQ. V lost 0 bases and J 0 bases, leaving 7 bases between the germline ends. This CDR3 is 15 amino acids long. The DNA for the CDR3 is TGCGCCAGCAGCTTGGGCGGGACTAGCAATCAGCCCCAGCATTTT. Its translation: CASSLGGTSNQPQHF.

V gene TRBV6-6 combines with J gene TRBJ2-7; D is unresolved. The V and J ends lost 3 bases and 0 bases respectively, with 12 bases between them. The germline V gene has CDR1 MNHNY and CDR2 SVGAGI (reference sequence). The CDR3 totals 15 residues. In DNA form, the CDR3 reads TGTGCCAGCAGTTATGGAGTCAAGGACTCCTACGAGCAGTACTTC. Translating it yields CASSYGVKDSYEQYF.

As DNA, the CDR3 is TGTGCCTGGAGTGAGGGAGACTACGAGCAGTACTTC. Protein product: CAWSEGDYEQYF. J is TRBJ2-7 and V is TRBV30; the D gene is possibly TRBD2 (5 bases). CDR1 GTSNPN and CDR2 SVGIG come from the germline V gene (reference sequence). Trimming removed 1 base from V and 3 bases from J, with 7 bases in between. The length of the CDR3 is 12 residues.